A single TCR beta chain is shown here with its context. Its antigen is currently unknown. These data originate in a study of neurological immune-mediated disorders. Study outcomes and limitations: No CDR3 amino acid sequences recurred among expanded clones across subjects, suggesting private repertoires in all groups.

Germline CDR1 and CDR2: SGHTA and FQGNSA. V dropped 0 bases and J dropped 1; count of bases not matched to a gene: 3. The CDR3 totals 16 residues. The controls, all healthy individuals, were blood bank volunteers in Maryland, USA. The cDNA was produced through 5'RACE with 10-nucleotide random UMIs. TCRdb called the 5' RACE reads again in MiXCR, with one record for every CDR3 protein. The sample consists of roughly 62,000 distinct CDR3 sequences, approximately 10% of them appearing once. The chain uses TRBV7-2 and TRBJ1-1, with 9 bases lining up with TRBD1. The TCR comes from a man between 60 and 70 years old in good health. Sequencing was done on a sample of PBMCs. DNA for the CDR3: TGTGCCAGCAGCTTAGCCGGGACAGGGACGAACACTGAAGCTTTCTTT. Protein sequence: CASSLAGTGTNTEAFF.